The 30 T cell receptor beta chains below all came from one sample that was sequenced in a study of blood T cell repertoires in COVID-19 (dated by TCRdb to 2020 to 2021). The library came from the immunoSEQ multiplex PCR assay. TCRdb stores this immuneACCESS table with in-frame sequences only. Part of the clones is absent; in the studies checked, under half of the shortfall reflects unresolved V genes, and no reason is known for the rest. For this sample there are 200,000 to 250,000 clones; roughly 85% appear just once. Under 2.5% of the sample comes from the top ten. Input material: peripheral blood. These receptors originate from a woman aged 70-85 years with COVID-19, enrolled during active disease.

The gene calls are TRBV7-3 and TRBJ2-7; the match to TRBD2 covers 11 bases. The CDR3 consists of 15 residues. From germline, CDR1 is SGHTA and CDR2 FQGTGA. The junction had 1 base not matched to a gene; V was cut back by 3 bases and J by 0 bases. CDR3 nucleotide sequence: TGTGCCAGCAGCTTTAGCGGGGGGGCCTCCTACGAGCAGTACTTC. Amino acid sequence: CASSFSGGASYEQYF.

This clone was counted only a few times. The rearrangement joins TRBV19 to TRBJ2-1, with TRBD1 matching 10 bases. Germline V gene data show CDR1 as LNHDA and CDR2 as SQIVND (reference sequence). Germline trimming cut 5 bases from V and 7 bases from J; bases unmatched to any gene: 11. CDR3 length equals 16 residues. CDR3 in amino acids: CASSLRPGQGLNEQFF. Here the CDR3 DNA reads TGTGCCAGTAGTCTCCGTCCGGGACAGGGGTTAAATGAGCAGTTCTTC.

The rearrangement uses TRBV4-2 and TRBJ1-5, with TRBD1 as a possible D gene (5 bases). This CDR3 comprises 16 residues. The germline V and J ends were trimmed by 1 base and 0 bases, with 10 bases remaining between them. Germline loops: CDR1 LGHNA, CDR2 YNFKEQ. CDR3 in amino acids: CASSQGLTDSNQPQHF. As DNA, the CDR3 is TGTGCCAGCAGCCAAGGTCTGACAGATAGCAATCAGCCCCAGCATTTT.

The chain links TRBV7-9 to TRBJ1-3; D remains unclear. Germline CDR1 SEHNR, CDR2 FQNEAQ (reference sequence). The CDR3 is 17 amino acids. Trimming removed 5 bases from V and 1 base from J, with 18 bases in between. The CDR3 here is CASSPGLRTGSGNTIYF. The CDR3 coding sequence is TGTGCCAGCAGCCCCGGGCTCCGGACGGGGTCTGGAAACACCATATATTTT.

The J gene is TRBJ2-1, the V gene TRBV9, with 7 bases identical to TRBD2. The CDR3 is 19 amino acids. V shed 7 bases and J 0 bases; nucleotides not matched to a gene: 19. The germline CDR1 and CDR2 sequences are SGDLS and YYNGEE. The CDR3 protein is CASGGRPTPGGSSYNEQFF. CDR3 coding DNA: TGTGCCAGCGGTGGGAGACCCACACCGGGGGGTAGCTCCTACAATGAGCAGTTCTTC.

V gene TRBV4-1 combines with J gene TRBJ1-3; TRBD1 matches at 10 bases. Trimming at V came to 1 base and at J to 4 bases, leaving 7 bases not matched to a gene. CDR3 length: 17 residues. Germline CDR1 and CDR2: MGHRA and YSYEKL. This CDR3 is CASSQVRQGAGGNTIYF. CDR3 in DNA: TGCGCCAGCAGCCAAGTGAGACAGGGGGCAGGAGGAAACACCATATATTTT.

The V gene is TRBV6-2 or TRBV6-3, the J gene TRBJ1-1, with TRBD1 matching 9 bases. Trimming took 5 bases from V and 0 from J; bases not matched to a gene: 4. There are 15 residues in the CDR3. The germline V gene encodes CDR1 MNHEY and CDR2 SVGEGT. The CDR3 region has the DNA TGTGCCAGCAGTACCGGGACAGGGATGAACACTGAAGCTTTCTTT. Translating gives CASSTGTGMNTEAFF.

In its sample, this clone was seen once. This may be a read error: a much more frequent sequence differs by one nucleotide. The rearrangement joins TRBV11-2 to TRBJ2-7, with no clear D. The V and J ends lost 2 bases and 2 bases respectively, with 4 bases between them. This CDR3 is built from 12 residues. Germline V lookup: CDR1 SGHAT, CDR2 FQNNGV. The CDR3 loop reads CASSLQTYEQYF. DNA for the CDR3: TGTGCCAGCAGCTTACAGACCTACGAGCAGTACTTC.

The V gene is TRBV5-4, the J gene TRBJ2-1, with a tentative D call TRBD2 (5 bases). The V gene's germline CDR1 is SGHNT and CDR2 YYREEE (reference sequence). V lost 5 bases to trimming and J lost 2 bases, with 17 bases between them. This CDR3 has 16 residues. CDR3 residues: CASRSHGIEPYNEQFF. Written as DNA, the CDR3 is TGTGCCAGCAGAAGTCACGGGATAGAGCCCTACAATGAGCAGTTCTTC.

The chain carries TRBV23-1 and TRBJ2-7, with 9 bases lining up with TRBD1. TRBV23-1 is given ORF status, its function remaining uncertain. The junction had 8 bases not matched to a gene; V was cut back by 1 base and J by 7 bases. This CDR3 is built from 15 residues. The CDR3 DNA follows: TGCGCCAGCAGTCAATGGGGACAGGGTCCAAGAGAGCAGTACTTC. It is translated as CASSQWGQGPREQYF.

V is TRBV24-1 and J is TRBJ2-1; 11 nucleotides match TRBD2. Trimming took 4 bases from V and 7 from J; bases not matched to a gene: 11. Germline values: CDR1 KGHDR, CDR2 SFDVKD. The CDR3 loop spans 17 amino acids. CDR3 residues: CATSDPLSGGAVNEQFF. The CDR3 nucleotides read TGTGCCACCAGTGACCCCCTTAGCGGGGGGGCCGTTAATGAGCAGTTCTTC.

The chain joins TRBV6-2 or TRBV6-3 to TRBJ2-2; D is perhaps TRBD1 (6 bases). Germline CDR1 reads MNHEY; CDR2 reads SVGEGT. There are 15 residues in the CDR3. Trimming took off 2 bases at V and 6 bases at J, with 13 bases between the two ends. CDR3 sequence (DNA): TGTGCCAGCAGTTACCAGCTGCAGGGGTCCGGGGAGCTGTTTTTT. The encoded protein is CASSYQLQGSGELFF.

DNA of the CDR3: TGTGCCAGCAGCCGCTTGGGCACCGGGACAGACTATGGCTACACCTTC. Encoded protein: CASSRLGTGTDYGYTF. V gene TRBV27 combines with J gene TRBJ1-2, with 7 bases aligning to TRBD1. Per the germline V gene, CDR1 is MNHEY and CDR2 is SMNVEV (reference sequence). CDR3 length: 16 residues. Germline trimming cut 6 bases from V and 3 bases from J; bases unmatched to any gene: 13.

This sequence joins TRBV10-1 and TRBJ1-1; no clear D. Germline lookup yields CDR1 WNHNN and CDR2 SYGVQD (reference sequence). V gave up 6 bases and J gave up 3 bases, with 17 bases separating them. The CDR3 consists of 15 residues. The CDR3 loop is CASSFLPGRDTEAFF. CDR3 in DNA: TGCGCCAGCAGCTTCCTTCCCGGGAGGGACACTGAAGCTTTCTTT.

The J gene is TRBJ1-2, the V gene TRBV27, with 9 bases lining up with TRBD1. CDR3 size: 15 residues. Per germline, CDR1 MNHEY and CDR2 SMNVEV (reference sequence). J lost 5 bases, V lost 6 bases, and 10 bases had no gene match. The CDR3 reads CASSTTGGPLYGYTF. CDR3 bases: TGTGCCAGCAGCACTACAGGGGGCCCCTTATATGGCTACACCTTC.

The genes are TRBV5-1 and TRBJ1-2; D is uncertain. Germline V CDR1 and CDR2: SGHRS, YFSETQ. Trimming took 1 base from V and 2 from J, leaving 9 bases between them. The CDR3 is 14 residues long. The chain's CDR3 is CASSLNQQNYGYTF. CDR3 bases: TGCGCCAGCAGCTTGAATCAACAGAACTATGGCTACACCTTC.

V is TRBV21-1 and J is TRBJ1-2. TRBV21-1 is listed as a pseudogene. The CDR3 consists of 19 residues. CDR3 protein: CASHPRGGSRDIPYYGYTF. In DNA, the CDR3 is TGTGCCAGCCACCCGCGGGGGGGAAGCCGGGACATCCCTTACTATGGCTACACCTTC.

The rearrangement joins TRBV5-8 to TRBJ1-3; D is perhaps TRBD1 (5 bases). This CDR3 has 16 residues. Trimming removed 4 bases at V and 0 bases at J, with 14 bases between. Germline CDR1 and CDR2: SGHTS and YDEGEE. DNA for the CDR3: TGTGCCAGCAGCCAAATGACAGCTAGCTCTGGAAACACCATATATTTT. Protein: CASSQMTASSGNTIYF. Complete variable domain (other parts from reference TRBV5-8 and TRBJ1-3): EAGVTQSPTHLIKTRGQQATLRCSPISGHTSVYWYQQALGLGLQFLLWYDEGEERNRGNFPPRFSGRQFPNYSSELNVNALELEDSALYLCASSQMTASSGNTIYFGEGSWLTVV.

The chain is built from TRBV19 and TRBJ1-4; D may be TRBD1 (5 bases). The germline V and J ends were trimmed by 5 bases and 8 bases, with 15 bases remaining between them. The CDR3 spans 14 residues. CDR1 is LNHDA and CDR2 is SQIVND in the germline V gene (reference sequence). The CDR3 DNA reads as TGTGCCAGTAGTGCTCGACAGTGGGGCGAAAAACTGTTTTTT. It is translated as CASSARQWGEKLFF.

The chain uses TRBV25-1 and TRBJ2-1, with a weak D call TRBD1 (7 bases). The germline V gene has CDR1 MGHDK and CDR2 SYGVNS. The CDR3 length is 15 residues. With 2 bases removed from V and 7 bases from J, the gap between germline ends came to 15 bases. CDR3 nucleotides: TGTGCCAGCAGTGAACACAGGGGAAGCGGGAATGAGCAGTTCTTC. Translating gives CASSEHRGSGNEQFF.

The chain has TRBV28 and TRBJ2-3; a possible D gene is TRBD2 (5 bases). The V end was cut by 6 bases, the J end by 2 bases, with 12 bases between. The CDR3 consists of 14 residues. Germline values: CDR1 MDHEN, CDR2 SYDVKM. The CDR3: CASRGAADTDTQYF. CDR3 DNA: TGTGCCAGCAGGGGTGCAGCGGACACAGATACGCAGTATTTT.

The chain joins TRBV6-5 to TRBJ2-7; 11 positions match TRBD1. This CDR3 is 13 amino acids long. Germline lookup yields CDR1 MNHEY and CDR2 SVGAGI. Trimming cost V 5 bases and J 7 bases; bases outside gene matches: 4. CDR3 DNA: TGTGCCAGCAGTACGGGACAGGGGGGAGAGCAGTACTTC. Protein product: CASSTGQGGEQYF.

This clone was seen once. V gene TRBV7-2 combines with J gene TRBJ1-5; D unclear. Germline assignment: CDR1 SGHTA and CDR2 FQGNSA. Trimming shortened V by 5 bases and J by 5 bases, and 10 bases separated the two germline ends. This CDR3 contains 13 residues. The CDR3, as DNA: TGTGCCAGCAGCCAACCGGGGTATCAGCCCCAGCATTTT. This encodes CASSQPGYQPQHF.

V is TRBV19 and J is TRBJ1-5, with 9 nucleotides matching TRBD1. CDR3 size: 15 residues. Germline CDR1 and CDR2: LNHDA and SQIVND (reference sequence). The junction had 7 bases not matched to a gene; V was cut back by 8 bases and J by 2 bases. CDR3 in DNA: TGTGCCAGTCACACAGGGGGCAGGGGCAATCAGCCCCAGCATTTT. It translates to CASHTGGRGNQPQHF.

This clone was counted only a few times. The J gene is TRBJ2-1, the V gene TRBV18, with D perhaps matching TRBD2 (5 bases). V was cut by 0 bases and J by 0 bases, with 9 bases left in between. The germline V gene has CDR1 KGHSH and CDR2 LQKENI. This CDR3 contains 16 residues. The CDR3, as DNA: TGTGCCAGCTCACCACCGTCTGGGAGCTCCTACAATGAGCAGTTCTTC. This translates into CASSPPSGSSYNEQFF.

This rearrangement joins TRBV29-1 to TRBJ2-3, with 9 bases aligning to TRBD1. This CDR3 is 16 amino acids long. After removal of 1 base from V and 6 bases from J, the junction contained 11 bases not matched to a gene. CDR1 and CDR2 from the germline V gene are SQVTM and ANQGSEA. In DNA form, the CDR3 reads TGCAGCGTTGAAGGGGGGACAGGGTCCCCTGCGGATACGCAGTATTTT. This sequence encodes CSVEGGTGSPADTQYF.

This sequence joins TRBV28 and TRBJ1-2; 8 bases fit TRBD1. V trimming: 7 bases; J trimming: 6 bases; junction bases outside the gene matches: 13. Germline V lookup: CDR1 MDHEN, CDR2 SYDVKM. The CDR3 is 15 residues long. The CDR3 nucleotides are TGTGCCAGCAACAAGAATGGCAGGGGGCAGAATGGCTACACCTTC. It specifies CASNKNGRGQNGYTF.

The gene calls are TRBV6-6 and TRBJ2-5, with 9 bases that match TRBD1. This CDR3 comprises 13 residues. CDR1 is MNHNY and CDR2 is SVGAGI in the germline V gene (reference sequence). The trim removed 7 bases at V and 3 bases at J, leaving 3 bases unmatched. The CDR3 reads CASTRQGEETQYF. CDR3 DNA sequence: TGTGCCAGCACCCGACAGGGGGAAGAGACCCAGTACTTC.

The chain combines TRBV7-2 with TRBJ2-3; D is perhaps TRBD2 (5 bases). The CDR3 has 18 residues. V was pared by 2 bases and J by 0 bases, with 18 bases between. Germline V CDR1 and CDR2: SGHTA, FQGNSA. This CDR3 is CASSLQVGRLSSTDTQYF. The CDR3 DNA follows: TGTGCCAGCAGCTTACAAGTCGGACGACTATCTAGCACAGATACGCAGTATTTT.

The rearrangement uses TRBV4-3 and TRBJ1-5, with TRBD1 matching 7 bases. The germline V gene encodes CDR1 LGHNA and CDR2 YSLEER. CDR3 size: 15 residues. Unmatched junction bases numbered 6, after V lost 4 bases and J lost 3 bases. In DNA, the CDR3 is TGCGCCAGCAGCCCTGGTGAGGGGGCCAATCAGCCCCAGCATTTT. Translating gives CASSPGEGANQPQHF.